Listed below are T cell receptor beta chains from one sample, sequenced in a study of technical replicates of blood from a few donors. Measured with immunoSEQ multiplex PCR; TCRdb has only the in-frame clones, and not every one. Among 75,000 to 100,000 clones listed, about 95% were seen once. The sequencing sample was made of T cells isolated from PBMCs. The receptors shown here come from a human donor in good health. The conserved cysteine and the conserved F or W are not part of the CDR3 here. The order of the fields is V gene, CDR3 protein.

v_gene: TRBV7-9; CDR3aa: ASSFSSYEQY
v_gene: TRBV9; CDR3aa: ASSPHGALNEQF
v_gene: TRBV21-1; CDR3aa: ASSKDVRWPGLAGADTQY
v_gene: TRBV4-3; CDR3aa: ASSQTQGLNTEAF
v_gene: TRBV2; CDR3aa: ASRATGYSNQPQH
v_gene: TRBV2; CDR3aa: AGKGTGTDLATNEKLF
v_gene: TRBV30; CDR3aa: AWSVPGTPGNQPQH
v_gene: TRBV19; CDR3aa: ASSSGLNTGELF
v_gene: TRBV4-1; CDR3aa: ASSRQDLRDRRTNEQF
v_gene: TRBV19; CDR3aa: ASTVRGQLNQPQH
v_gene: TRBV7-9; CDR3aa: ASSPLQGLAGNEQF
v_gene: TRBV6-6; CDR3aa: ASARGFGRTNEKLF
v_gene: TRBV29-1; CDR3aa: SVEHSKSYEQY
v_gene: TRBV5-1; CDR3aa: ASSSRGGVSYEQY
v_gene: TRBV9; CDR3aa: ASSPWDRVYSGNTIY
v_gene: TRBV4-1; CDR3aa: ASSQERYTQY
v_gene: TRBV4-3; CDR3aa: ASSQAVRERNEQF
v_gene: TRBV5-4; CDR3aa: ASSWSSGANVLT
v_gene: TRBV2; CDR3aa: ASSVSGQGNTEAF
v_gene: TRBV2; CDR3aa: ASSGQIATNDEKLF
v_gene: TRBV5-6; CDR3aa: ASSLGFLWPDYNGYT
v_gene: TRBV6-5; CDR3aa: ASSPGENTEAF
v_gene: TRBV5-1; CDR3aa: ASSLVGGLGELF